The 30 T cell receptor beta chains listed next were all sequenced from one sample in a study of cytomegalovirus exposure and HLA in healthy donors. The PCR was carried out with 60 Vbeta primers and 13 Jbeta primers. Sequencing was performed with immunoSEQ multiplex PCR; in TCRdb, only in-frame clones are kept and a portion is missing. This table has approximately 270,000 clones, 75% to 90% appearing once. Sequenced sample: PBMCs. The receptors come from a girl aged 2 to 9 in good health and CMV-seronegative.

The chain employs TRBV7-3 and TRBJ2-7; 10 bases line up with TRBD1. CDR3 length equals 14 residues. Germline V CDR1 and CDR2: SGHTA, FQGTGA. The V segment lost 8 bases and the J segment 3 bases; nucleotides outside the gene matches: 7. The CDR3 sequence is CASALGTGDYEQYF. In nucleotides, the CDR3 is TGTGCCAGCGCCCTCGGGACAGGGGACTACGAGCAGTACTTC. The variable domain in full, completed from reference TRBV7-3 and TRBJ2-7, reads GAGVSQTPSNKVTEKGKYVELRCDPISGHTALYWYRQSLGQGPEFLIYFQGTGAADDSGLPNDRFFAVRPEGSVSTLKIQRTERGDSAVYLCASALGTGDYEQYFGPGTRLTVT.

The table lists this clone with a few counts. The V call is TRBV5-6, the J call TRBJ1-5; D possibly corresponds to TRBD1 (6 bases). The V and J ends lost 2 bases and 3 bases respectively, with 15 bases between them. Germline V gives CDR1 SGHDT, CDR2 YYEEEE. The CDR3 spans 16 residues. The CDR3 protein is CASSFSGVPFNQPQHF. In DNA, the CDR3 is TGTGCCAGCAGCTTTTCAGGGGTCCCCTTCAATCAGCCCCAGCATTTT.

DNA for the CDR3: TGTGCCAGCAGTCCACCCACGAGATACTACACCGGGGAGCTGTTTTTT. It encodes CASSPPTRYYTGELFF. The rearrangement links TRBV27 to TRBJ2-2, with no clear D. This CDR3 contains 16 residues. The V and J ends lost 5 bases and 3 bases respectively, with 16 bases between them. Germline V lookup: CDR1 MNHEY, CDR2 SMNVEV (reference sequence).

Of note for this clone: Other nucleotide sequences in the sample specify the same CDR3. The V call is TRBV19, the J call TRBJ1-1, with no clear D. The CDR3 consists of 13 residues. V lost 3 bases and J lost 1, with 6 bases in between. Germline-derived CDR1 and CDR2 are LNHDA and SQIVND (reference sequence). Written as DNA, the CDR3 is TGTGCCAGTAGTATGCCCGGGAACACTGAAGCTTTCTTT. Amino acid sequence: CASSMPGNTEAFF.

J is TRBJ2-5 and V is TRBV27; tentative D call: TRBD2 (5 bases). Trimming left V 3 bases short and J 11 bases short, with 19 bases between. Germline V gene sequence: CDR1 MNHEY, CDR2 SMNVEV (reference sequence). This CDR3 contains 14 residues. CDR3 sequence reads: CASSFYSGILIQYF. DNA of the CDR3: TGTGCCAGCAGTTTCTACTCCGGGATACTAATTCAGTACTTC.

The chain recombines TRBV13 with TRBJ1-6; D not resolved. This CDR3 is 14 amino acids long. Germline lookup yields CDR1 PRHDT and CDR2 FYEKMQ (reference sequence). The germline V and J ends were trimmed by 3 bases and 10 bases, with 13 bases remaining between them. The CDR3 sequence: CASSFPASSSPLHF. The CDR3 coding sequence is TGTGCCAGCAGCTTTCCTGCATCTAGCTCACCCCTCCACTTT.

This chain connects TRBV2 to TRBJ1-5; the match to TRBD1 covers 10 bases. The V gene end was trimmed by 8 bases and the J gene end by 2 bases; junction bases not matched to a gene: 21. The CDR3 extends over 20 amino acids. The V gene's germline CDR1 is SNHLY and CDR2 FYNNEI. The CDR3 reads CASGDRGWRSKDLGNQPQHF. The CDR3 DNA reads as TGTGCCAGCGGGGACAGGGGTTGGCGGTCAAAAGATCTGGGCAATCAGCCCCAGCATTTT.

The chain has TRBV5-1 and TRBJ2-5, with a possible D match to TRBD1 (6 bases). This CDR3 comprises 17 residues. Per germline, CDR1 SGHRS and CDR2 YFSETQ. V lost 1 base and J lost 7, with 23 bases in between. The CDR3 is CASSLSSVGSGVRTQYF. CDR3 DNA sequence: TGCGCCAGCAGCTTGTCCTCTGTCGGGTCAGGGGTTAGGACCCAGTACTTC.

The chain is built from TRBV2 and TRBJ1-1, with D tentatively TRBD1 (6 bases). Trimming took off 1 base at V and 8 bases at J, with 17 bases between the two ends. CDR3 length equals 15 residues. Per germline, CDR1 SNHLY and CDR2 FYNNEI. CDR3 region: CASSEVSRGSGEAFF. The CDR3 nucleotides are TGTGCCAGCAGTGAAGTCTCGAGGGGGTCAGGCGAAGCTTTCTTT. Drawing the rest from reference TRBV2 and TRBJ1-1, the complete variable domain is EPEVTQTPSHQVTQMGQEVILRCVPISNHLYFYWYRQILGQKVEFLVSFYNNEISEKSEIFDDQFSVERPDGSNFTLKIRSTKLEDSAMYFCASSEVSRGSGEAFFGQGTRLTVV.

The chain couples TRBV28 to TRBJ2-1; TRBD1 might be the D (5 bases). This CDR3 contains 16 residues. The V and J ends lost 2 bases and 3 bases respectively, with 14 bases between them. Germline CDR1 reads MDHEN; CDR2 reads SYDVKM. The CDR3, as DNA: TGTGCCAGCAGTTTACGTGGCAGGGTATACTACAATGAGCAGTTCTTC. Encoded protein: CASSLRGRVYYNEQFF.

The chain is built from TRBV7-7 and TRBJ1-1; D is possibly TRBD1 (5 bases). The CDR3 consists of 13 residues. Germline lookup yields CDR1 SSHAT and CDR2 FNYEAQ (reference sequence). Deletions cut 3 bases from V and 3 bases from J, with 8 bases between. The CDR3 bases are TGTGCCAGCAGCTTTTCCAGGGACACTGAAGCTTTCTTT. Amino acids: CASSFSRDTEAFF.

This chain links TRBV5-6 with TRBJ2-7, with TRBD1 matching 8 bases. V lost 4 bases to trimming and J lost 7 bases; unmatched junction nucleotides: 13. There are 15 residues in the CDR3. CDR1 and CDR2 (germline): SGHDT, YYEEEE. The DNA for the CDR3 is TGTGCCAGCAGCCGTATCGGGACAGGCCGTTCGGAGCAGTACTTC. It is translated as CASSRIGTGRSEQYF.

This clone was observed a few times. The chain links TRBV29-1 to TRBJ2-7, with D unresolved. The germline gives CDR1 SQVTM, CDR2 ANQGSEA. The CDR3 covers 11 residues. V lost 7 bases and J lost 0, with 7 bases in between. CDR3 residues: CSGLSSYEQYF. For the CDR3, the DNA is TGCAGCGGTCTTAGCTCCTACGAGCAGTACTTC.

The V gene is TRBV7-3, the J gene TRBJ2-7; D might be TRBD1 (6 bases). The germline CDR1 and CDR2 sequences are SGHTA and FQGTGA. CDR3 size: 16 residues. With 5 bases removed from V and 2 bases from J, the gap between germline ends came to 19 bases. The CDR3 protein is CASSHFQGQAAYEQYF. In DNA, the CDR3 is TGTGCCAGCAGCCACTTTCAGGGGCAGGCAGCCTACGAGCAGTACTTC.

The rearrangement uses TRBV5-8 and TRBJ1-5, with 7 bases fitting TRBD1. Germline assignment: CDR1 SGHTS and CDR2 YDEGEE. With 2 bases clipped from V and 6 bases from J, the junction kept 8 bases outside the gene matches. The CDR3 extends over 15 amino acids. The CDR3 is CASSFEKGASQPQHF. CDR3 bases: TGTGCCAGCAGCTTCGAAAAGGGGGCGAGTCAGCCCCAGCATTTT. Full variable domain (missing parts from reference TRBV5-8 and TRBJ1-5): EAGVTQSPTHLIKTRGQQATLRCSPISGHTSVYWYQQALGLGLQFLLWYDEGEERNRGNFPPRFSGRQFPNYSSELNVNALELEDSALYLCASSFEKGASQPQHFGDGTRLSIL.

The V and J genes are TRBV6-5 and TRBJ2-7, with 9 bases matching TRBD2. The V gene's germline CDR1 is MNHEY and CDR2 SVGAGI. J gave up 0 bases and V 8 bases, and 5 bases lay outside the gene matches. This CDR3 is built from 14 residues. CDR3 sequence reads: CASWSGRSSYEQYF. The CDR3 bases are TGTGCCAGCTGGAGCGGGAGGAGCTCCTACGAGCAGTACTTC.

Worth noting for this clone: Other DNA sequences in the sample encode the same CDR3. V and J are TRBV5-4 and TRBJ2-3; 11 bases agree with TRBD2. After removal of 5 bases from V and 3 bases from J, the junction contained 2 bases not matched to a gene. The CDR3 extends over 14 amino acids. Germline V gene data show CDR1 as SGHNT and CDR2 as YYREEE (reference sequence). CDR3 sequence: CASSLAGGTDTQYF. CDR3 bases: TGTGCCAGCAGTCTAGCGGGGGGTACAGATACGCAGTATTTT.

This clone was counted only a few times. The V gene is TRBV5-1, the J gene TRBJ2-5; 7 bases fit TRBD1. Per the germline V gene, CDR1 is SGHRS and CDR2 is YFSETQ. The CDR3 is made up of 18 amino acids. The junction had 16 bases not matched to a gene; V was cut back by 3 bases and J by 2 bases. The CDR3 coding sequence is TGCGCCAGCAGCTCTCTCGCGCTGGGGACAGCCGGACAAGAGACCCAGTACTTC. Encoded protein: CASSSLALGTAGQETQYF.

In DNA form, the CDR3 reads TGTGCCAGCAGCCAAGATGGCTTGGAGGGTTACAATGAGCAGTTCTTC. Residues: CASSQDGLEGYNEQFF. V is TRBV4-2 and J is TRBJ2-1; TRBD2 is a possible D gene (6 bases). This CDR3 region has 16 residues. V was cut by 0 bases and J by 4 bases, with 13 bases left in between. CDR1 LGHNA and CDR2 YNFKEQ come from the germline V gene.

This chain links TRBV5-1 with TRBJ2-1, with D possibly TRBD1 on 5 matching bases. V was shortened by 4 bases and J by 7 bases, with 18 bases between the two germline ends. In germline, CDR1 is SGHRS, CDR2 YFSETQ. The CDR3 consists of 15 residues. CDR3 region: CASSTQVGAVNEQFF. As DNA, the CDR3 is TGCGCCAGCAGCACCCAAGTAGGGGCGGTTAATGAGCAGTTCTTC.

V and J are TRBV4-1 and TRBJ2-1; weak D call: TRBD2 (5 bases). Germline values: CDR1 MGHRA, CDR2 YSYEKL. This CDR3 has 16 residues. The germline V and J ends were trimmed by 0 bases and 3 bases, with 12 bases remaining between them. The CDR3 reads CASSQDYSEGYNEQFF. The CDR3 coding sequence is TGCGCCAGCAGCCAAGATTATAGTGAGGGCTACAATGAGCAGTTCTTC.

The gene calls are TRBV5-1 and TRBJ2-5; D gene unclear. The V gene lost 5 bases and the J gene lost 1 base, with 6 bases spanning the gap. CDR1 SGHRS and CDR2 YFSETQ come from the germline V gene. This CDR3 has 12 residues. CDR3 residues: CASSVSQETQYF. As DNA, the CDR3 is TGCGCCAGCAGTGTCAGCCAAGAGACCCAGTACTTC.

The chain has TRBV18 and TRBJ2-3, with TRBD2 as a possible D gene (6 bases). The germline V and J ends were trimmed by 1 base and 0 bases, with 14 bases remaining between them. The CDR3 length is 17 residues. The V gene's germline CDR1 is KGHSH and CDR2 LQKENI. CDR3 coding DNA: TGTGCCAGCTCACCACGCTCCGGGGGATCTAGCACAGATACGCAGTATTTT. Translated, it gives CASSPRSGGSSTDTQYF.

The chain joins TRBV10-2 to TRBJ2-2; 11 nucleotides line up with TRBD2. The CDR3 has 17 amino acids. J was trimmed by 6 bases and V by 0 bases; bases with no gene match: 6. CDR1 WSHSY and CDR2 SAAADI come from the germline V gene. The CDR3: CASSESWGLAEAGELFF. As DNA, the CDR3 is TGCGCCAGCAGTGAGTCGTGGGGACTAGCGGAGGCCGGGGAGCTGTTTTTT.

The J gene is TRBJ2-5, the V gene TRBV10-3; 9 bases agree with TRBD1. The J call could be wrong; TRBJ2-7 is a better fit for the DNA end. Germline CDR1 and CDR2: ENHRY and SYGVKD. The CDR3 is 17 residues long. The CDR3 protein is CAISESGGTGLSYEQYF. The CDR3 DNA follows: TGTGCCATCAGTGAGTCCGGCGGGACAGGGCTCTCCTACGAGCAGTACTTC.

On this clone: The junction departs from germline at one end; a sequencing error may be responsible. The same CDR3 is also encoded by other DNA sequences in this sample. This chain uses TRBV15 with TRBJ1-5; D is perhaps TRBD1 (5 bases). The CDR3 runs to 17 residues. Germline V gives CDR1 LNHNV, CDR2 YYDKDF (reference sequence). The CDR3 sequence is CATSRGEGRRYNQPQHF. The CDR3 coding sequence is TGTGCCACTAGCAGAGGGGAGGGCCGCCGCTATAATCAGCCCCAGCATTTT.

The chain recombines TRBV6-1 with TRBJ1-5; 8 positions agree with TRBD1. V was clipped by 4 bases and J by 0 bases; unmatched bases: 5. The CDR3 has 16 residues. The germline V gene has CDR1 MNHNS and CDR2 SASEGT. The CDR3 DNA sequence: TGTGCCAGCAGTGCCTGGACAGGGATTAGCAATCAGCCCCAGCATTTT. Amino acids: CASSAWTGISNQPQHF.

This clone is a singleton in its sample. The chain employs TRBV5-1 and TRBJ1-1, with TRBD1 matching over 7 bases. The germline V gene has CDR1 SGHRS and CDR2 YFSETQ. The CDR3 extends over 15 amino acids. After removal of 2 bases from V and 0 bases from J, the junction contained 4 bases not matched to a gene. The CDR3 loop reads CASSFGTALNTEAFF. As DNA, the CDR3 is TGCGCCAGCAGCTTTGGGACAGCTTTGAACACTGAAGCTTTCTTT.

This chain uses TRBV6-6 with TRBJ2-7, with D perhaps TRBD2 (6 bases). V lost 8 bases and J lost 6, with 14 bases in between. The CDR3 sequence is 12 residues long. The germline V gene encodes CDR1 MNHNY and CDR2 SVGAGI (reference sequence). The CDR3 loop is CASGTFVAEQYF. The CDR3 coding sequence is TGTGCCAGCGGGACTTTTGTGGCCGAGCAGTACTTC.

V usage is TRBV7-2 and J usage is TRBJ2-5; D might be TRBD2 (6 bases). In germline, CDR1 is SGHTA, CDR2 FQGNSA. Trimming pared 5 bases from V and 5 bases from J, leaving 15 bases between. There are 14 residues in the CDR3. DNA of the CDR3: TGTGCCAGCAGCCTCAACCGGGGGTGGGAGACCCAGTACTTC. Amino acid sequence: CASSLNRGWETQYF.